The clone carrying this TCR beta chain was observed a handful of times. The antigen remains unidentified. The repertoire was sequenced with immunoSEQ multiplex PCR; TCRdb's copy has only in-frame clones and lacks some. This sample has roughly 10,000 clones, with under 85% found just once. This sample is drawn from a study of tumor-infiltrating lymphocytes in localized non-small cell lung cancer. Study outcomes and limitations: Only some patients had TCR sequencing, depending on available tissue.

The V and J ends lost 2 bases and 8 bases respectively, with 13 bases between them. Germline lookup yields CDR1 SGHTS and CDR2 YDEGEE. The CDR3 loop spans 13 amino acids. The receptor was derived from a human donor with non-small cell lung cancer. Sequenced: lung tumor tissue. The chain employs TRBV5-8 and TRBJ1-2, with D hard to call. DNA of the CDR3: TGTGCCAGCAGCTTCGGTGGCCCTAGGGGCTACACCTTC. Translated: CASSFGGPRGYTF.